These T cell receptor beta chains were read from a single sample in a study of regulatory T cells in long-lasting Graves disease. TCRdb redid the calling of the multiplex PCR reads with MiXCR, one entry per CDR3 protein. The sample consists of 400,000 to 500,000 distinct CDR3 sequences, approximately 15% of them appearing once. These same data were also listed under a study on T cells in Graves' hyperthyroidism and ophthalmopathy.

The material sequenced was peripheral blood mononuclear cells (PBMCs), taken at new diagnosis, from a patient treated with antithyroid drugs. The receptors shown here come from a woman in her forties or fifties with Graves disease. CDR3s include the opening cysteine and the closing phenylalanine or tryptophan. D genes are given only for firm matches. Size is omitted from some rows. Given values are once, few, many or a class for expanded clones.

TRBV5-1	few	TRBD2	TRBJ2-2	TGCGCCAGCAGCGCCCTAGCGGGAGACACCGGGGAGCTGTTTTTT	CASSALAGDTGELFF
TRBV9	few	TRBD1	TRBJ2-5	TGTGCCAGCAGCGTGGACAGGAGACAAGAGACCCAGTACTTC	CASSVDRRQETQYF
TRBV6-9	NA	TRBD1	TRBJ2-2	TGTGCCAGCAGTTACGGGGCCAGGGGGTATTTCACCGGGGAGCTGTTTTTT	CASSYGARGYFTGELFF
TRBV28	many	NA	TRBJ2-1	TGTGCCAGCAGTTCCTTAGGACAGAACTCCTACAATGAGCAGTTCTTC	CASSSLGQNSYNEQFF
TRBV5-1	many	TRBD2	TRBJ2-3	TGCGCCAGCAGCCCCGTAGCGGGATCGGGCACAGATACGCAGTATTTT	CASSPVAGSGTDTQYF
TRBV6-2/TRBV6-3	NA	TRBD2	TRBJ2-1	TGTGCCAGCAGTCTAGCGGGAGGCCTCCATTCCGAGCAGTTCTTC	CASSLAGGLHSEQFF
TRBV10-3	many	NA	TRBJ2-7	TGTGCCATCAGTGGTGGGGACTCCTACGAGCAGTACTTC	CAISGGDSYEQYF
TRBV20-1	NA	TRBD2	TRBJ2-7	TGCAGTGCTACTCCTAGCGGGGTCATCTCCTACGAGCAGTACTTC	CSATPSGVISYEQYF
TRBV15	many	NA	TRBJ2-1	TGTGCCACCAGCAGAGAGAACAGAGGATACAATGAGCAGTTCTTC	CATSRENRGYNEQFF
TRBV30	many	TRBD1	TRBJ2-3	TGTGCCTGGAGTCTAAGACAGGGGAACGGGCAGTATTTT	CAWSLRQGNGQYF
TRBV7-9	NA	NA	TRBJ2-4	TGTGCCAGCAGCTTTTGGGGACAGGGGAGCGGGAGGGCTAAAAACATTCAGTACTTC	CASSFWGQGSGRAKNIQYF
TRBV6-1	many	TRBD1	TRBJ1-1	TGTGCCAGCAGGGAACAGGGGGCGAACACTGAAGCTTTCTTT	CASREQGANTEAFF
TRBV30	many	TRBD2	TRBJ2-1	TGTGCCTGGAGTAGTCTAGCGGACTACAATGAGCAGTTCTTC	CAWSSLADYNEQFF
TRBV28	many	NA	TRBJ2-1	TGTGCCAGCAGCGATTATAGGGATGAGCAGTTCTTC	CASSDYRDEQFF
TRBV11-2	many	TRBD1	TRBJ1-4	TGTGCCAGCAGCCCCCTCACAGGGGGGAATGAAAAACTGTTTTTT	CASSPLTGGNEKLFF
TRBV28	many	NA	TRBJ1-6	TGTGCCAGCAGTTCCCTTTTTGGCTCCTATAATTCACCCCTCCACTTT	CASSSLFGSYNSPLHF
TRBV18	NA	NA	TRBJ1-1	TGTGCCAGCTCACCACCGGAGACTGGTCGGTTGAACACTGAAGCTTTCTTT	CASSPPETGRLNTEAFF
TRBV5-1	NA	TRBD2	TRBJ2-3	TGCGCCAGCAGCACCCAGGGTCGGGGGACTAGCGGGAGGGATAAGCAGTATTTT	CASSTQGRGTSGRDKQYF
TRBV4-1	NA	NA	TRBJ2-4	TGCGCCAGCAGCCCAGATCTAGTAGGGCAGACCCGACCTCTGGCCAAAAACATTCAGTACTTC	CASSPDLVGQTRPLAKNIQYF
TRBV20-1	few	NA	TRBJ2-1	TGCAGCGTCGGGACGGAATGGAATGAGCAGTTCTTC	CSVGTEWNEQFF
TRBV20-1	NA	NA	TRBJ2-1	TGCAGTGCTCCGTCTGAGGGGCTCAACTCCTACAATGAGCAGTTCTTC	CSAPSEGLNSYNEQFF
TRBV3-1	many	NA	TRBJ2-1	TGTGCCAGCAGCCAACGCGGGATCACCAAATCCTACAATGAGCAGTTCTTC	CASSQRGITKSYNEQFF
TRBV2	many	NA	TRBJ2-7	TGTGCCAGCAGTGGCCTATCTGGCCACTCCTACGAGCAGTACTTC	CASSGLSGHSYEQYF
TRBV28	many	TRBD1	TRBJ2-3	TGTGCCAGCAGGCCCGTCCGGGACAGTTTGGATACGCAGTATTTT	CASRPVRDSLDTQYF
TRBV28	many	NA	TRBJ1-2	TGTGCCAGCAGTGCCGGGACAATATATGGCTACACCTTC	CASSAGTIYGYTF
TRBV9	NA	TRBD2	TRBJ2-1	TGTGCCAGCAGCGTAGATAGCGGGAGGGACTGGGATGAGCAGTTCTTC	CASSVDSGRDWDEQFF